In its sample, the clone carrying this T cell receptor beta chain was seen a few times. The antigen remains undetermined. From the reads, TCRdb called clonotypes with MiXCR, one entry per CDR3 protein. Here the sample spans fewer than 950,000 distinct CDR3 sequences, 32% being singletons. The sample originates from a study of T cell repertoires in cytomegalovirus infection. At the level of the study: HLA-B-restricted CMV epitopes that are well studied, plus recently identified HLA-C-restricted ones, were used by the study. It was the public TCR beta signatures that indicated both CMV infection and matching HLA type. Overall study findings and caveats: People with CMV and the relevant HLA were identified by cumulative public TCR beta family frequency. The ex vivo response was dominated by HLA-C-restricted CMV-specific TCR beta clonotypes.

This CDR3 has 14 amino acids. Germline V CDR1 and CDR2: SGHDN, FVKESK. The V gene lost 0 bases and the J gene lost 7 bases, with 12 bases spanning the gap. The TCR comes from a human donor in good health (CMV status not recorded). Some clones in this sample may be carry-over from other donors' samples. The chain has TRBV14 and TRBJ2-5, with a tentative D call TRBD2 (5 bases). This sample comprised cultured CD8+ T cells from PBMCs, obtained from culture after CMV antigen stimulation. The DNA for the CDR3 is TGTGCCAGCAGCCAAGAGGCGGGCCGTCGGACCCAGTACTTC. As protein: CASSQEAGRRTQYF.